The next 20 T cell receptor beta chains were all read from a single sample in a study of CD8+CD57+ T cells in acquired aplastic anemia. TCR beta VDJ and CDR3 profiling used genomic DNA as template. Using its own MiXCR run on the reads, TCRdb lists one record per CDR3 protein. Of roughly 500,000 distinct CDR3 sequences listed, over 25% are singletons. Selection for sequencing was limited to patients who had shown CD8+CD57+ cell expansion by flow cytometry. The sample consisted of sorted CD4+, CD8+, or CD8+CD57+ T cells (not recorded which) from PBMCs. Receptors were obtained from a human donor with aplastic anemia.

This clonotype has just a few counts. This chain uses TRBV9 with TRBJ2-1; 9 bases fit TRBD2. The CDR3 loop spans 15 amino acids. Germline V lookup: CDR1 SGDLS, CDR2 YYNGEE. V trimming: 0 bases; J trimming: 8 bases; junction bases outside the gene matches: 6. The CDR3, as DNA: TGTGCCAGCAGCGTAGTGGCGGGGGGGCGTGATGAGCAGTTCTTC. Protein: CASSVVAGGRDEQFF.

The genes are TRBV6-2 or TRBV6-3 and TRBJ2-1; TRBD1 or TRBD2 may be the D gene (6 bases each). V was pared by 6 bases and J by 5 bases, with 14 bases between. This CDR3 is 14 amino acids long. CDR1 is MNHEY, CDR2 SVGEGT, per germline. The CDR3 loop is CASRNPGANNEQFF. Written as DNA, the CDR3 is TGTGCCAGCAGAAATCCGGGGGCGAACAATGAGCAGTTCTTC.

The CDR3 spells CASSLLARTTYEQYF. As DNA, the CDR3 is TGTGCCAGCAGCTTATTGGCCAGGACCACCTACGAGCAGTACTTC. The chain is built from TRBV13 and TRBJ2-7; D gene ambiguous. The CDR3 runs 15 residues. Germline assignment: CDR1 PRHDT and CDR2 FYEKMQ (reference sequence). The V end lost 2 bases, the J end lost 2 bases, and 13 bases lay between the germline ends.

The table lists this clonotype with a few counts. The chain recombines TRBV12-3 or TRBV12-4 with TRBJ1-6; TRBD1 is a possible D gene (6 bases). V lost 1 base and J lost 9, with 13 bases in between. There are 15 residues in the CDR3. CDR3 nucleotide sequence: TGTGCCAGCAGTTTAGTTGGGGGGGGCACTTCACCCCTCCACTTT. Amino acids: CASSLVGGGTSPLHF.

In its sample, this clonotype was seen many times. This rearrangement joins TRBV19 to TRBJ2-5, with 7 bases matching TRBD1. The CDR3 is made up of 14 amino acids. The germline V gene has CDR1 LNHDA and CDR2 SQIVND (reference sequence). Trimming cost V 6 bases and J 3 bases; bases outside gene matches: 7. The chain's CDR3 is CASRPQGQEETQYF. CDR3 DNA: TGTGCCAGTAGACCTCAAGGACAGGAAGAGACCCAGTACTTC.

This clonotype was counted a few times. The V call is TRBV11-2, the J call TRBJ2-4; tentatively, D is TRBD2 (6 bases). Germline CDR1 reads SGHAT; CDR2 reads FQNNGV. Trimming stripped 1 base from V and 0 bases from J, with 16 bases between. This CDR3 has 18 residues. CDR3 residues: CASSLVPTGRLAKNIQYF. CDR3 nucleotides: TGTGCCAGCAGCTTAGTCCCTACGGGGAGGCTAGCCAAAAACATTCAGTACTTC.

This clonotype was picked up many times. This sequence joins TRBV29-1 and TRBJ1-4, with D hard to call. V lost 4 bases, J lost 6 bases, and 24 bases lay in between. CDR1 and CDR2 from the germline V gene are SQVTM and ANQGSEA. This CDR3 is built from 17 residues. The CDR3 protein is CSVGGQARDPSDEKLFF. As DNA, the CDR3 is TGCAGCGTTGGCGGTCAGGCTAGAGACCCATCAGATGAAAAACTGTTTTTT.

This clonotype appeared many times. The chain uses TRBV7-6 and TRBJ1-6; tentatively, D is TRBD1 (5 bases). This CDR3 has 15 amino acids. V lost 5 bases, J lost 3 bases, and 11 bases lay in between. Germline V gene lookup returns CDR1 SGHVS and CDR2 FNYEAQ. CDR3 nucleotides: TGTGCCAGCAGCGGGGGGTCCAACTATAATTCACCCCTCCACTTT. Its translation: CASSGGSNYNSPLHF.

This clonotype appeared a few times. The chain couples TRBV12-3 or TRBV12-4 to TRBJ2-1, with 8 bases fitting TRBD2. The ends lost 8 bases at V and 3 bases at J; junction bases unmatched: 6. The length of the CDR3 is 14 residues. CDR3: CASVRTSSYNEQFF. The CDR3 DNA sequence: TGTGCCAGCGTGCGGACTAGCAGCTACAATGAGCAGTTCTTC.

The chain joins TRBV19 to TRBJ2-5; 8 nucleotides agree with TRBD1. V trimming: 9 bases; J trimming: 1 base; junction bases outside the gene matches: 1. Per the germline V gene, CDR1 is LNHDA and CDR2 is SQIVND (reference sequence). This CDR3 spans 12 amino acids. The CDR3 DNA reads TGTGCCAGCAGGGGGCGCCAAGAGACCCAGTACTTC. Residues: CASRGRQETQYF.

A word on this clonotype: A read error is possible here, since a much larger clone lies one base away. V usage is TRBV15 and J usage is TRBJ1-1; 9 bases are shared with TRBD1. The length of the CDR3 is 17 residues. Germline V gene lookup returns CDR1 LNHNV and CDR2 YYDKDF (reference sequence). This CDR3 is CATSRDWGQGSNTGAFF. The CDR3 DNA is TGTGCCACCAGCAGAGATTGGGGACAGGGTTCGAACACTGGAGCTTTCTTT.

The V and J genes are TRBV4-2 and TRBJ1-5; D ambiguous. Trimming cost V 0 bases and J 9 bases, with 24 bases left between them. This CDR3 comprises 18 residues. Germline V lookup: CDR1 LGHNA, CDR2 YNFKEQ. The CDR3 DNA reads TGTGCCAGCAGCCAAGATTATTCCCCCAAGGGCCTGATGACGCCCCAGCATTTT. It yields the protein CASSQDYSPKGLMTPQHF.

Only a few counts were recorded for this clonotype. This may come from a read error, since a much larger clone is one base off. The V and J genes are TRBV10-3 and TRBJ1-5; possibly TRBD1 for D (6 bases). Trimming shortened V by 6 bases and J by 6 bases, and 18 bases separated the two germline ends. The CDR3 is made up of 15 amino acids. Germline V gene sequence: CDR1 ENHRY, CDR2 SYGVKD. The CDR3 loop reads CAIRKEGGKGQPQHF. The CDR3 DNA follows: TGTGCCATCAGAAAAGAGGGGGGGAAGGGTCAGCCCCAGCATTTT.

This clonotype was seen ten or more times. The gene calls are TRBV2 and TRBJ2-3, with 11 bases aligning to TRBD2. V lost 6 bases, J lost 1 base, and 3 bases stayed unmatched. The germline V gene has CDR1 SNHLY and CDR2 FYNNEI. CDR3 length: 15 residues. CDR3 bases: TGTGCCAGCAGGCCGGGACTAGCGGGCACAGATACGCAGTATTTT. It is translated as CASRPGLAGTDTQYF.

Ten or more counts support this clonotype. The rearrangement joins TRBV15 to TRBJ2-7; no definite D call. V lost 5 bases, J lost 6 bases, and 20 bases lay in between. Germline CDR1 and CDR2: LNHNV and YYDKDF (reference sequence). CDR3 length: 15 residues. In DNA, the CDR3 is TGTGCCACCAGCCCAGTCCGTGGGATAGGTGGCGAGCAGTACTTC. It encodes CATSPVRGIGGEQYF.

This clonotype appeared a few times. A junction boundary mismatches the germline segment, possibly from a read error. This chain connects TRBV29-1 to TRBJ2-7; D ambiguous. The length of the CDR3 is 15 residues. In germline, CDR1 is SQVTM, CDR2 ANQGSEA. CDR3 residues: CSATGPQESSYEQHF. The CDR3 DNA reads TGCAGCGCCACCGGGCCTCAAGAAAGCTCCTACGAGCAGCACTTC.

Many counts were recorded for this clonotype. The chain couples TRBV19 to TRBJ2-7; D gene unclear. Germline CDR1 LNHDA, CDR2 SQIVND (reference sequence). Trimming pared 0 bases from V and 7 bases from J, leaving 10 bases between. This CDR3 has 13 amino acids. The CDR3 protein is CASSIEDSREQYF. The CDR3 DNA reads as TGTGCCAGTAGTATAGAAGACTCGAGGGAGCAGTACTTC.

This clonotype has a count of ten or more. The chain employs TRBV7-9 and TRBJ1-4; 7 positions agree with TRBD1. The germline CDR1 and CDR2 sequences are SEHNR and FQNEAQ (reference sequence). Trimming took 2 bases from V and 4 from J; bases not matched to a gene: 1. The CDR3 runs to 14 residues. In DNA, the CDR3 is TGTGCCAGCAGCTTAAGGGACAGTAATGAAAAACTGTTTTTT. This sequence encodes CASSLRDSNEKLFF.

V gene TRBV20-1 combines with J gene TRBJ1-5, with 9 bases fitting TRBD1. Losses at the gene ends were 8 bases for V and 1 base for J; bases not matched to a gene: 6. This CDR3 region has 14 residues. Germline V gives CDR1 DFQATT, CDR2 SNEGSKA (reference sequence). CDR3 nucleotides: TGCAGTACAGGGGGCGGCTTCAGCAATCAGCCCCAGCATTTT. As protein: CSTGGGFSNQPQHF.

This clonotype showed up many times. V and J are TRBV2 and TRBJ1-5; D may be TRBD1 (5 bases). The CDR3 consists of 13 residues. Germline CDR1 and CDR2: SNHLY and FYNNEI. With 4 bases removed from V and 5 bases from J, the gap between germline ends came to 9 bases. The CDR3 sequence is CASSGTPDQPQHF. CDR3 nucleotides: TGTGCCAGCAGTGGGACACCGGATCAGCCCCAGCATTTT.